These 10 T cell receptor beta chains were sequenced from one sample in a study of cytomegalovirus exposure and HLA in healthy donors. Primers included in the PCR were 60 Vbeta and 13 Jbeta primers. Measured with immunoSEQ multiplex PCR; TCRdb has only the in-frame clones, and not every one. The data contain just under 95,000 clones, approximately 80% of them singletons. The specimen was PBMCs. These receptors were obtained from a human donor in good health.

With respect to this clone: An end of the junction differs from the germline gene, which may be a read error. The chain recombines TRBV7-7 with TRBJ2-3, with TRBD1 identical over 7 bases. There are 15 residues in the CDR3. The germline V gene has CDR1 SSHAT and CDR2 FNYEAQ (reference sequence). The CDR3 spells CASSPTGQSTDTQYF. The DNA for the CDR3 is TGTGCTAGCAGCCCGACAGGGCAGAGCACAGATACGCAGTATTTT.

This chain joins TRBV15 and TRBJ2-2, with 8 nucleotides matching TRBD1. The CDR3 contains 16 residues. CDR1 and CDR2 (germline): LNHNV, YYDKDF (reference sequence). Unmatched junction bases numbered 4, after V lost 4 bases and J lost 0 bases. This chain's CDR3 is CATSTPQGANTGELFF. In nucleotides, the CDR3 is TGTGCCACCAGCACCCCACAGGGGGCGAACACCGGGGAGCTGTTTTTT.

This clone has only one observation. The gene calls are TRBV7-2 and TRBJ2-5; a weak D match, TRBD2 (5 bases). CDR3 length equals 12 residues. Between the trimmed V and J ends, which lost 5 bases and 5 bases, there was a span of 9 bases. Per the germline V gene, CDR1 is SGHTA and CDR2 is FQGNSA. The CDR3 sequence: CASSPGWETQYF. CDR3 DNA sequence: TGTGCCAGCAGCCCGGGGTGGGAGACCCAGTACTTC.

V usage is TRBV4-1 and J usage is TRBJ1-4; no firm D call. Germline CDR1 is MGHRA and CDR2 is YSYEKL. The CDR3 sequence is 16 residues long. Trimming stripped 1 base from V and 0 bases from J, with 9 bases between. The CDR3 DNA is TGCGCCAGCAGCCAAGGACGGGTTGCAACTAATGAAAAACTGTTTTTT. Amino acids: CASSQGRVATNEKLFF.

The chain couples TRBV5-1 to TRBJ1-4; perhaps TRBD1 as D (5 bases). CDR3 length equals 16 residues. V was trimmed by 4 bases and J by 6 bases, leaving 19 bases between them. CDR1 and CDR2 from the germline V gene are SGHRS and YFSETQ. CDR3 region: CASSPRGRTTDEKLFF. Here the CDR3 DNA reads TGCGCCAGCAGCCCCCGGGGGAGGACCACAGATGAAAAACTGTTTTTT.

V is TRBV7-9 and J is TRBJ1-1; D is undetermined. V lost 3 bases to trimming and J lost 4 bases, with 6 bases between them. Germline CDR1 SEHNR, CDR2 FQNEAQ (reference sequence). This CDR3 has 12 amino acids. CDR3 region: CASSFIVTEAFF. The CDR3 bases are TGTGCCAGCAGCTTCATAGTCACTGAAGCTTTCTTT.

V is TRBV7-2 and J is TRBJ1-5; 7 nucleotides align to TRBD1. V was clipped by 1 base and J by 4 bases; unmatched bases: 7. Germline loops: CDR1 SGHTA, CDR2 FQGNSA. The length of the CDR3 is 16 residues. CDR3 amino acids: CASSLVPGQVNQPQHF. CDR3 bases: TGTGCCAGCAGCTTAGTCCCCGGACAGGTGAATCAGCCCCAGCATTTT.

This clone was seen only once. The chain is built from TRBV5-6 and TRBJ1-6, with D unclear. The V end lost 4 bases, the J end lost 8 bases, and 10 bases lay between the germline ends. The V gene's germline CDR1 is SGHDT and CDR2 YYEEEE. The CDR3 is made up of 13 amino acids. In DNA, the CDR3 is TGTGCCAGCAGCACTACTCCAGATTCACCCCTCCACTTT. Residues: CASSTTPDSPLHF. The full variable domain, with the rest looked up from reference TRBV5-6 and TRBJ1-6, is DAGVTQSPTHLIKTRGQQVTLRCSPKSGHDTVSWYQQALGQGPQFIFQYYEEEERQRGNFPDRFSGHQFPNYSSELNVNALLLGDSALYLCASSTTPDSPLHFGNGTRLTVT.

This chain connects TRBV6-1 to TRBJ1-1; 7 positions match TRBD1. Germline V lookup: CDR1 MNHNS, CDR2 SASEGT. The CDR3 runs 14 residues. V shed 5 bases, J shed 4 bases, and the junction held 7 bases outside the gene matches. The CDR3 nucleotides are TGTGCCAGCAGTCCTAAGGGGACAGCCACTGAAGCTTTCTTT. Translated, it gives CASSPKGTATEAFF.

The rearrangement joins TRBV5-8 to TRBJ2-3, with 7 bases aligning to TRBD2. Germline V CDR1 and CDR2: SGHTS, YDEGEE. V lost 0 bases, J lost 1 base, and 8 bases stayed unmatched. The CDR3 is made up of 17 amino acids. CDR3 in amino acids: CASSLAYGGSGTDTQYF. CDR3 sequence (DNA): TGTGCCAGCAGCTTGGCCTATGGCGGGAGCGGCACAGATACGCAGTATTTT.